The rows below give T cell receptor beta chains drawn from one sample of a study of CD8 T cells in ankylosing spondylitis. One entry per CDR3 protein results from TCRdb running MiXCR on the 5' RACE reads. The sample carries about 210,000 distinct CDR3 sequences, around 7.9% recorded once. The sample comprised blood, either unsorted or a sorted T cell fraction (not recorded which). The receptor source for this set is a male donor with ankylosing spondylitis. Each CDR3 is given with its conserved first and last residue. D genes are given only for firm matches. Clone size is given for some rows only: seen once, a few or many times, or a class if the clone is expanded.

d_call	clone_size	v_call	j_call	cdr3_aa	cdr3_nt
NA	many	TRBV5-5	TRBJ2-1	CASSYGPGEQFF	TGTGCCAGCAGTTATGGACCAGGTGAGCAGTTCTTC
NA	many	TRBV4-1	TRBJ1-5	CASSQRFQGTQPQHF	TGCGCCAGCAGCCAAAGGTTCCAGGGGACCCAGCCCCAGCATTTT
TRBD1	NA	TRBV6-2/TRBV6-3	TRBJ1-1	CASSTGGSEAFF	TGTGCCAGCAGTACAGGGGGCTCTGAAGCTTTCTTT
NA	many	TRBV29-1	TRBJ2-5	CSVDRERSQETQYF	TGCAGCGTTGACCGGGAACGCAGCCAAGAGACCCAGTACTTC
NA	few	TRBV27	TRBJ2-2	CASSTLGTGELFF	TGTGCCAGCAGTACACTGGGGACCGGGGAGCTGTTTTTT
NA	NA	TRBV6-2/TRBV6-3	TRBJ2-5	CASRTWRGETQYF	TGTGCCAGCAGGACATGGAGAGGGGAGACCCAGTACTTC
TRBD2	many	TRBV5-5	TRBJ2-3	CASRLAGADGRDTQYF	TGTGCCAGCAGACTAGCGGGAGCCGACGGGAGAGATACGCAGTATTTT
NA	NA	TRBV20-1	TRBJ2-3	CSAPAIRDPIDTQYF	TGCAGTGCCCCGGCGATCCGGGACCCAATAGATACGCAGTATTTT
NA	many	TRBV9	TRBJ2-1	CASSVGLAETREQFF	TGTGCCAGCAGCGTAGGTTTAGCGGAGACACGGGAGCAGTTCTTC
TRBD1	NA	TRBV20-1	TRBJ2-7	CCASSTWRTGIYEQYF	TGCTGTGCTAGCTCAACTTGGCGGACAGGGATCTACGAGCAGTACTTC
NA	NA	TRBV27	TRBJ2-1	CASSLFRGVRGEQFF	TGTGCCAGCAGTTTATTTCGCGGGGTCAGGGGTGAGCAGTTCTTC
NA	NA	TRBV29-1	TRBJ2-1	CSVDSSLGPAPHEQFF	TGCAGCGTTGACTCTTCTCTGGGGCCCGCTCCACATGAGCAGTTCTTC
NA	many	TRBV7-9	TRBJ2-4	CASSFSGAKNIQYF	TGTGCCAGCAGCTTTTCGGGGGCCAAAAACATTCAGTACTTC
NA	NA	TRBV12-2	TRBJ2-3	CASRFRDFLPDTQYF	TGTGCAAGTCGCTTCCGGGACTTCCTCCCAGATACGCAGTATTTT
NA	many	TRBV3-1	TRBJ2-1	CASSQEPRRSSYNEQFF	TGTGCCAGCAGCCAAGAGCCGCGGAGGAGCTCCTACAATGAGCAGTTCTTC
NA	few	TRBV9	TRBJ2-7	CASSAQDMSYEQYF	TGTGCCAGCAGCGCCCAAGATATGTCCTACGAGCAGTACTTC